This TCR beta chain was sequenced for a study of molecular identifiers for immune sequencing clone quantification. General observations from the study: Effector cells kept over 98% of their molecules in clones above 20 RNA copies, while naive cells kept under 1% there.

The germline V gene has CDR1 SEHNR and CDR2 FQNEAQ (reference sequence). The CDR3 is 15 residues long. Sorted cell numbers of roughly 19,000 to 1,000,000, with 10%, 30% or 50% RNA, served as input for naive CD8 libraries. Previously described methods and listed TCR primers were employed for the bulk TCR libraries. MiXCR, applied by TCRdb to the PCR reads, yields one record per CDR3 protein. The sample holds some 8,500 distinct CDR3 sequences; around 15% are singletons and the top ten take about 1.5%. In the case of this clonotype: Its cognate antigen is unknown. One end of the junction is discordant with germline, which a read error may explain.

This sequence was found in a human donor in good health. Some libraries in this study had Jurkat cell RNA spiked in. The chain employs TRBV7-9 and TRBJ1-1; no clear D gene. The sample consisted of naive CD8+ T cells from blood, with Jurkat cell RNA spiked in. Subset of the sample: FACS-sorted CD8+CD4-CCR7+CD45RA+ naive T cells. The CDR3 nucleotides read TGTGCCAGCACCTTCAGCAGTTTCATGAACACTGAACCTTTCTTT. It encodes CASTFSSFMNTEPFF.